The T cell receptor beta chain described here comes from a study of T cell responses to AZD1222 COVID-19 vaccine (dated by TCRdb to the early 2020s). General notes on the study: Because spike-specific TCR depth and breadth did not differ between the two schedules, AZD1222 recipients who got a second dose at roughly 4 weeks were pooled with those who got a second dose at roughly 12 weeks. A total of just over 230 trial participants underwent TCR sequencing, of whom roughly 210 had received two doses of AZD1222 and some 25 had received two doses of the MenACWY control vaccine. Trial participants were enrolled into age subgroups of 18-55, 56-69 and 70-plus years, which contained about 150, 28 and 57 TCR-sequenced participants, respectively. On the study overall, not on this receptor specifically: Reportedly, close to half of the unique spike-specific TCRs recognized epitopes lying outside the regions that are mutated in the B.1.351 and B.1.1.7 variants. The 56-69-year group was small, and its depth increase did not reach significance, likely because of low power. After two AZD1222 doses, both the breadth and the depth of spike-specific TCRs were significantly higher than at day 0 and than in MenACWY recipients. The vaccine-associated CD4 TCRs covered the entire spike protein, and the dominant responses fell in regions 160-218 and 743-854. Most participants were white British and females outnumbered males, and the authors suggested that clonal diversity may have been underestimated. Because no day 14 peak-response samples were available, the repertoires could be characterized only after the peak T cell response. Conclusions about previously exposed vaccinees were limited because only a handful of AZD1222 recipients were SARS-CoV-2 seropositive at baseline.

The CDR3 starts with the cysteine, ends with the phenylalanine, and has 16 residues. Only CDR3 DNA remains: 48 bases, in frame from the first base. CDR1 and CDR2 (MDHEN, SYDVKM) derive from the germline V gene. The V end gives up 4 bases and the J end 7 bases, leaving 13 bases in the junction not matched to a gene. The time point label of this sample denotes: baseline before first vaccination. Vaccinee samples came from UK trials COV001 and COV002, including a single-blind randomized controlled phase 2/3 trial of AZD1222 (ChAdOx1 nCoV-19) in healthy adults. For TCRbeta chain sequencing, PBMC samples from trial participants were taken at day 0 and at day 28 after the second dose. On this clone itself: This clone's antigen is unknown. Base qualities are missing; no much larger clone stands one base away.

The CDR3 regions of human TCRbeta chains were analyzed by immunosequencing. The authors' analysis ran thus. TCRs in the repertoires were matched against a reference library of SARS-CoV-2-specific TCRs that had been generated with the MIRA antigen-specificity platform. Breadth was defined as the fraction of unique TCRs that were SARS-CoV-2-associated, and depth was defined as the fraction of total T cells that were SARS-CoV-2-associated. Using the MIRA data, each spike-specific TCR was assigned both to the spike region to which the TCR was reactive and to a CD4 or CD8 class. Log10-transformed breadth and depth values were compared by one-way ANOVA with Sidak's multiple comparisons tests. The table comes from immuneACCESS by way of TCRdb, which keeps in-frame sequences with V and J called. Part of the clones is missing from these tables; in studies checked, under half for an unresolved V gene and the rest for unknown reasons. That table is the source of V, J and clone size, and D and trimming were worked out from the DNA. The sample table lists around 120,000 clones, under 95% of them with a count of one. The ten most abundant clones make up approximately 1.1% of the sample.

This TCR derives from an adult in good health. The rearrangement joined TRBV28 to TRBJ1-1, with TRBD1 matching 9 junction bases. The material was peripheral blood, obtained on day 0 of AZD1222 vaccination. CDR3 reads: CASSYSGRRQGDEAFF. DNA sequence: TGTGCCAGCAGTTATTCCGGGAGACGACAGGGGGATGAAGCTTTCTTT.